The rows below give T cell receptor beta chains drawn from one sample of a study of T cell responses to AZD1222 COVID-19 vaccine. The repertoire was sequenced with immunoSEQ multiplex PCR; TCRdb's copy has only in-frame clones and lacks some. The sample includes about 180,000 clones, approximately 94% of them seen just once. The input for sequencing was peripheral blood, taken 28 days after the second AZD1222 dose. These receptors were obtained from an adult who received the AZD1222 COVID-19 vaccine. Each CDR3 is given with its conserved first and last residue. D genes are given only for firm matches. Size values are once, few and many counts, or a class for expanded clones, and some rows have none.

D	J	size	V	CDR3	DNA
TRBD2	TRBJ2-3	-	TRBV9	CASSGRVDSGRTDTQYF	TGTGCCAGCAGCGGGAGGGTGGATAGCGGGAGAACAGATACGCAGTATTTT
-	TRBJ2-6	-	TRBV2	CASSFGGANVLTF	TGTGCCAGCAGTTTCGGTGGGGCCAACGTCCTGACTTTC
TRBD1	TRBJ1-1	few	TRBV2	CASRGTGPEAFF	TGTGCCAGCAGGGGGACAGGGCCTGAAGCTTTCTTT
TRBD1	TRBJ2-7	-	TRBV7-9	CASSPGQLYEQYF	TGTGCCAGCAGCCCGGGACAGTTATACGAGCAGTACTTC
TRBD1	TRBJ2-2	-	TRBV3-1/TRBV3-2	CASSPPSDRANTGELFF	TGTGCCAGCAGCCCACCATCGGACAGGGCGAACACCGGGGAGCTGTTTTTT
-	TRBJ1-2	once	TRBV29-1	CSVHITPGFGYTF	TGCAGCGTTCATATTACTCCAGGGTTTGGCTACACCTTC
-	TRBJ2-5	-	TRBV11-3	CASSSGTVGTQYF	TGTGCCAGCAGCAGCGGGACAGTTGGGACCCAGTACTTC
-	TRBJ1-2	-	TRBV19	CASKGLDRIYGYTF	TGTGCCAGTAAGGGACTCGACAGGATCTATGGCTACACCTTC
-	TRBJ1-2	-	TRBV5-1	CASSPGLGYTF	TGCGCCAGCAGCCCCGGCCTCGGCTACACCTTC
-	TRBJ1-1	-	TRBV5-6	CASSPNPGWGTEAFF	TGTGCCAGCAGCCCTAACCCAGGGTGGGGCACTGAAGCTTTCTTT
-	TRBJ2-7	-	TRBV5-6	CASSLGPSRIHYEQYF	TGTGCCAGCAGCTTAGGCCCCAGTAGGATACACTACGAGCAGTACTTC
-	TRBJ1-1	-	TRBV2	CASRSSGTGGRAFF	TGTGCCAGCAGATCCTCCGGGACCGGTGGGCGAGCTTTCTTT
TRBD1	TRBJ1-4	-	TRBV11-2	CASNKDRAYEKLFF	TGTGCCAGCAACAAGGACAGGGCGTACGAAAAACTGTTTTTT
TRBD1	TRBJ1-2	once	TRBV19	CASNTYGQGRRGYTF	TGTGCCAGCAACACTTATGGACAGGGAAGAAGGGGCTACACCTTC
-	TRBJ2-1	-	TRBV6-6	CASSYSTGGGYNEQFF	TGTGCCAGCAGTTACTCGACGGGGGGCGGGTACAATGAGCAGTTCTTC
-	TRBJ2-7	-	TRBV5-6	CASSLVDSYKNEQYF	TGTGCCAGCAGCTTGGTTGATAGCTATAAAAACGAGCAGTACTTC